Listed here are 15 T cell receptor beta chains from one sample, sequenced in a study of control samples from healthy donors and cancer patients. Libraries were prepared by immunoSEQ multiplex PCR; TCRdb keeps only in-frame clonotypes and omits some of them. The data show roughly 69,000 clones, around 87% seen once. Sequencing was done on a sample of PBMCs. These receptors came from a woman aged 50 to 60 with head and neck cancer.

The CDR3 DNA follows: TGTGCCAGCAGCCAAGAGGATCAGCCCCAGCATTTT. It codes for CASSQEDQPQHF. The chain links TRBV3-1 (or the pseudogene TRBV3-2) to TRBJ1-5; no reliable D call. The CDR3 contains 12 residues. From germline, CDR1 is LGHDT and CDR2 YNNKEL (reference sequence). V lost 0 bases and J 5 bases, leaving 2 bases between the germline ends.

The J gene is TRBJ1-6, the V gene TRBV5-1, with D hard to call. The CDR3 is 14 amino acids. Germline loops: CDR1 SGHRS, CDR2 YFSETQ. Trimming took 3 bases from V and 8 from J, leaving 12 bases between them. The CDR3 DNA follows: TGCGCCAGCAGCTCCGGCCCTGAGGATTCACCCCTCCACTTT. Its translation: CASSSGPEDSPLHF.

V is TRBV11-2 and J is TRBJ1-4; 7 bases agree with TRBD1. This CDR3 has 16 amino acids. The V segment lost 0 bases and the J segment 7 bases; nucleotides outside the gene matches: 8. Germline V gene data show CDR1 as SGHAT and CDR2 as FQNNGV. The CDR3 protein is CASSLDNRGFGEKLFF. CDR3 bases: TGTGCCAGCAGCTTAGATAACAGGGGATTCGGTGAAAAACTGTTTTTT.

This chain joins TRBV9 and TRBJ2-1, with 12 bases identical to TRBD2. The CDR3 has 16 residues. CDR1 and CDR2 from the germline V gene are SGDLS and YYNGEE. The ends lost 1 base at V and 4 bases at J; junction bases unmatched: 3. DNA of the CDR3: TGTGCCAGCAGCGTACTAGCGGGGGGGTCGTACAATGAGCAGTTCTTC. Protein product: CASSVLAGGSYNEQFF.

This chain joins TRBV28 and TRBJ2-5; TRBD2 aligns across 13 bases. The germline CDR1 and CDR2 sequences are MDHEN and SYDVKM. V lost 5 bases to trimming and J lost 3 bases; unmatched junction nucleotides: 3. This CDR3 contains 15 residues. The CDR3: CASSLGTSGKETQYF. The CDR3, as DNA: TGTGCCAGCAGTCTGGGGACTAGCGGGAAAGAGACCCAGTACTTC.

CDR3 sequence (DNA): TGCGCCAGCAGCCAGATGGTGGATGCCACTGAAGCTTTCTTT. Encoded protein: CASSQMVDATEAFF. The V call is TRBV4-3, the J call TRBJ1-1; D unclear. The CDR3 is 14 amino acids. Germline V gives CDR1 LGHNA, CDR2 YSLEER. Trimming left V 3 bases short and J 4 bases short, with 12 bases between.

The chain links TRBV4-3 to TRBJ2-2; 7 bases map to TRBD2. The length of the CDR3 is 15 residues. V shed 4 bases, J shed 0 bases, and the junction held 2 bases outside the gene matches. Germline CDR1 reads LGHNA; CDR2 reads YSLEER. CDR3 DNA sequence: TGCGCCAGCAGCCGGAGCGGGGCGAACACCGGGGAGCTGTTTTTT. Encoded protein: CASSRSGANTGELFF.

The CDR3 reads CASRLQQGNTEAFF. DNA for the CDR3: TGTGCCAGTCGGCTACAACAGGGGAACACTGAAGCTTTCTTT. The chain couples TRBV7-2 to TRBJ1-1; a weak D match, TRBD1 (6 bases). The CDR3 extends over 14 amino acids. Germline V gives CDR1 SGHTA, CDR2 FQGNSA. V shed 9 bases and J shed 1 base, with 15 bases lying between them.

The chain carries TRBV6-5 and TRBJ2-5, with D perhaps TRBD1 or TRBD2 (5 bases each). There are 14 residues in the CDR3. CDR1 MNHEY and CDR2 SVGAGI come from the germline V gene. V was trimmed by 2 bases and J by 4 bases, leaving 11 bases between them. CDR3 DNA: TGTGCCAGCAGTTACAGAAGAGGGGCAGAGACCCAGTACTTC. Protein sequence: CASSYRRGAETQYF.

V gene TRBV6-2 or TRBV6-3 combines with J gene TRBJ2-2, with 9 positions matching TRBD2. Trimming cost V 5 bases and J 4 bases; bases outside gene matches: 8. Germline CDR1 MNHEY, CDR2 SVGEGT. CDR3 length: 16 residues. CDR3 in amino acids: CASSLTGLASTGELFF. The CDR3, as DNA: TGTGCCAGCAGTCTGACGGGACTAGCCAGCACCGGGGAGCTGTTTTTT.

V is TRBV11-1 and J is TRBJ2-7; no firm D call. The CDR3 is 15 residues long. V lost 1 base, J lost 5 bases, and 15 bases lay in between. Germline V CDR1 and CDR2: SGHAT, FQDESV (reference sequence). The CDR3 reads CASSLELALMNEQYF. DNA for the CDR3: TGTGCCAGCAGCTTAGAGCTCGCGTTGATGAACGAGCAGTACTTC.

V gene TRBV5-1 combines with J gene TRBJ1-4; possible D gene TRBD1, 5 bases. V was clipped by 1 base and J by 5 bases, with 9 bases between them. Germline CDR1 SGHRS, CDR2 YFSETQ. This CDR3 contains 14 residues. The DNA for the CDR3 is TGCGCCAGCAGCTTGAGGCAGGGAAATGAAAAACTGTTTTTT. Protein sequence: CASSLRQGNEKLFF.

This chain joins TRBV28 and TRBJ1-1; TRBD1 matches at 8 bases. This CDR3 has 15 residues. The trim removed 3 bases at V and 8 bases at J, leaving 11 bases unmatched. CDR1 MDHEN and CDR2 SYDVKM come from the germline V gene. CDR3 region: CASSLVLATGAEAFF. The DNA for the CDR3 is TGTGCCAGCAGTTTGGTGCTGGCGACAGGGGCCGAAGCTTTCTTT.

The chain couples TRBV4-1 to TRBJ1-1; maybe TRBD1 (5 bases). The V gene's germline CDR1 is MGHRA and CDR2 YSYEKL. Trimming pared 1 base from V and 0 bases from J, leaving 21 bases between. The CDR3 is 19 amino acids. The chain's CDR3 is CASSQVSTEGGVLNTEAFF. CDR3 coding DNA: TGCGCCAGCAGCCAAGTCTCCACAGAGGGAGGGGTACTGAACACTGAAGCTTTCTTT.

In regard to this clone: Distinct nucleotide sequences in the sample also encode this CDR3. The rearrangement joins TRBV7-9 to TRBJ2-3; D gene unclear. This CDR3 spans 12 amino acids. V was shortened by 5 bases and J by 2 bases, with 5 bases between the two germline ends. Per the germline V gene, CDR1 is SEHNR and CDR2 is FQNEAQ (reference sequence). CDR3 region: CASSPNTDTQYF. CDR3 DNA sequence: TGTGCCAGCAGCCCCAACACAGATACGCAGTATTTT.